This T cell receptor (beta chain) was identified in a study of beta chain features in type 1 diabetes (dated by TCRdb to the late 2010s). About the investigation overall: Mean age, gender distribution, total cell number and subset yield did not differ between patients and healthy donors. The study compared TCRB repertoires of sorted circulating CD4+ T cell subsets between recently diagnosed type 1 diabetes patients and matched healthy donors. A total of roughly 100 million sorted cells were examined across all samples, and the number of cells per subset was strongly correlated with RNA yield. Whereas all 30 or so donors provided naive and central memory subsets, regulatory and stem cell-like memory subsets were isolated from just 8 patients and roughly 8 healthy donors. Overall results and qualifications from the work: At VDJ recombination sites, patients with type 1 diabetes made fewer insertions and deleted more nucleotides, a pattern implying thymic rearrangement abnormalities. Naive, central memory and regulatory TCRB repertoires appeared to be more similar among patients than among healthy donors. A moderate but significant shortening of TCRB CDR3 length was observed in type 1 diabetes patients in all four CD4+ subsets. PCR might favor shorter templates, but patient and control samples were amplified and corrected together, so any skew would affect both groups equally. Because cDNA was sequenced instead of genomic DNA, activated cells with high expression could be over-represented, although the groups did not differ in activation or CD3 levels. HLA sub-analyses involved small numbers of individuals, so any influence of HLA type on TCRB rearrangement remained unresolved.

This clone was counted a few times. Its recognized antigen is unknown. The input lacks base qualities; no much larger clone sits a single base away. The entire amount of isolated RNA was reverse transcribed using the High Capacity cDNA Reverse Transcription Kit, so the sequenced TCRB transcripts were expressed ones. Deep immunoSEQ sequencing was performed on naive, central memory and regulatory T cell samples, with an average of roughly 3.6 million total reads per sample. After sorted cells were lysed in RLT buffer, RNA was extracted with DNase-treated RNeasy Micro or Mini kits, with the choice depending on cell number. To prevent cross-contamination, each cell subset was processed individually, whereas patient and healthy donor samples were processed jointly. The immunoSEQ multiplex PCR was used to amplify TCRB sequences from cDNA, yielding 87-bp fragments that span the CDR3 region. Sequencing of the amplicons was performed on the Illumina HiSeq platform. The original methods were these. PCR bias was corrected computationally using synthetic template baselines, and reads within Hamming distance 2 were collapsed, with unmergeable singletons discarded. Reads were aligned against IMGT to assign V, D and J genes, CDR3 length and insertions or deletions at six rearrangement sites. Clonotype counts were normalized to sorted cell number within each subset before computing true diversity and Gini coefficients with the tcR R package. The overlap coefficient, calculated on TCRB nucleotide sequences, was used to quantify repertoire sharing. As a proxy for the pre-selection repertoire, out-of-frame TCRB sequences from naive cells were analyzed. TCRdb limited this immuneACCESS table to in-frame rearrangements with V and J called. A share of clones is missing; checked studies link under half to unresolved V genes, and the rest is unexplained. V and J calls and clone size are those listed in that table; D and trimming were worked out from the DNA. This sample comprises 250,000 to 300,000 clones, roughly an eighth of them detected only once. Over 0.015% of the sample is taken by the ten largest.

Each donor gave one peripheral blood draw, averaging approximately 120 mL, which was collected into heparinised tubes. A BD FACSAria II and a panel including CD45RO, CCR7, CD25, CD127, CD95 and CD27 were used to sort naive, central memory, regulatory and stem cell-like memory CD4+ T cells. A purity above 98% was achieved for all sorted populations. PBMCs were isolated immediately by Lymphoprep density gradient centrifugation and stained directly without culture. Samples were stained and sorted in pairs, with one healthy donor and one patient per experiment, so that batch effects were minimized. The cysteine opens and the phenylalanine closes a CDR3 of 14 amino acids. Of the read, only the CDR3 DNA is kept; its 42 bases are in frame from base 1. A distance of 7 bases separates the germline ends of V and J, which lose 0 bases and 0 bases respectively. Sequences SGDLS (CDR1) and YYNGEE (CDR2) are obtained from the germline V gene.

Recombination joined TRBV9 with TRBJ2-7; the D gene lacks a confident call. Material: naive CD4+ T cells from blood. The intended sense of this specimen's cell subset or site label: true naive CD4+ T cells. The TCR comes from a man aged 25-40 years with type 1 diabetes. The CDR3 amino acid sequence is: CASSVGAYSYEQYF. The nucleotide sequence is TGTGCCAGCAGCGTAGGAGCTTACTCCTACGAGCAGTACTTC. Beyond the CDR3, the reference TRBV9 and TRBJ2-7 genes provide the residues; the full variable domain reads: DSGVTQTPKHLITATGQRVTLRCSPRSGDLSVYWYQQSLDQGLQFLIQYYNGEERAKGNILERFSAQQFPDLHSELNLSSLELGDSALYFCASSVGAYSYEQYFGPGTRLTVT.